This TCR beta chain came from a study of shared clonotypes between healthy human individuals. Study overall: Each donor contributed plates that comprised three CD4 naive, three CD4 memory, two CD8 naive and one CD8 memory.

Measured with immunoSEQ multiplex PCR; TCRdb has only the in-frame clones, and not every one. The data hold around 1.1 million clones, with 75% to 80% observed a single time. Concerning this clone itself: Its target is unknown.

Germline assignment: CDR1 KGHSH and CDR2 LQKENI. V gave up 2 bases and J gave up 0 bases, with 9 bases separating them. This CDR3 spans 15 amino acids. All of the donors resided in Nashville, Tennessee, and each was a Caucasian adult. Notes on the study in general: Read depth was anticipated to influence clonotype sharing among donors.

The sequenced sample was memory CD4+ T cells from PBMCs. Subset in this sample: CD45RA-negative fraction. The clonotype originates from a man between 18 and 35 years old in good health. Some clones in this sample may be carry-over from other donors' samples. The chain has TRBV18 and TRBJ2-3; no firm D call. Here the CDR3 reads CASSPSQASTDTQYF. The DNA for the CDR3 is TGTGCCAGCTCACCAAGCCAGGCGAGCACAGATACGCAGTATTTT.